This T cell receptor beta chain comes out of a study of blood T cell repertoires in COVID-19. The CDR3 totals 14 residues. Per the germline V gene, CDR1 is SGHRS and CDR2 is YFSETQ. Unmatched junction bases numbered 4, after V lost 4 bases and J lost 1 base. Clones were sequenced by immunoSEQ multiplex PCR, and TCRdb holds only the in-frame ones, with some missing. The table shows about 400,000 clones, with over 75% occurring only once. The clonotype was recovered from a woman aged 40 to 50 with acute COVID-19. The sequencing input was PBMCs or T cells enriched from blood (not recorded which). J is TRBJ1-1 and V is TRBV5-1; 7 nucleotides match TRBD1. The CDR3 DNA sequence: TGCGCCAGCAGCGTCTACAGGGGGAACACTGAAGCTTTCTTT. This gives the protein CASSVYRGNTEAFF.